The 5 T cell receptor beta chains reported below all come from one sample, sequenced in a study of T cells in localized non-small cell lung cancer. This table comes from immunoSEQ multiplex PCR, and its TCRdb copy is limited to in-frame clones, with some not included. The table shows more than 20,000 clones, with 75% to 90% occurring only once. The starting material was peripheral blood, obtained before any cancer treatment. These receptor sequences come from a female donor older than 55 with stage I lung adenocarcinoma.

The genes are TRBV18 and TRBJ2-1; weak D call: TRBD1 (5 bases). V lost 3 bases and J lost 5, with 8 bases in between. This CDR3 contains 13 residues. Germline V CDR1 and CDR2: KGHSH, LQKENI. As DNA, the CDR3 is TGTGCCAGCTCACCGGGGCTAAACAATGAGCAGTTCTTC. Encoded protein: CASSPGLNNEQFF. Supplemented by reference TRBV18 and TRBJ2-1, the full variable domain reads NAGVMQNPRHLVRRRGQEARLRCSPMKGHSHVYWYRQLPEEGLKFMVYLQKENIIDESGMPKERFSAEFPKEGPSILRIQQVVRGDSAAYFCASSPGLNNEQFFGPGTRLTVL.

CDR3 sequence reads: CASSPSLAAVYEQYF. For the CDR3, the DNA is TGTGCCAGCAGCCCGAGCCTAGCGGCAGTTTACGAGCAGTACTTC. V gene TRBV7-9 combines with J gene TRBJ2-7; the match to TRBD2 covers 7 bases. The germline gives CDR1 SEHNR, CDR2 FQNEAQ (reference sequence). The V and J ends lost 5 bases and 4 bases, in that order; junction bases with no gene match: 11. This CDR3 comprises 15 residues.

This sequence joins TRBV27 and TRBJ1-4; no firm D call. This CDR3 contains 15 residues. V was cut by 5 bases and J by 8 bases, with 18 bases left in between. Germline V gene sequence: CDR1 MNHEY, CDR2 SMNVEV (reference sequence). CDR3: CASSTRRSLGEKLFF. Here the CDR3 DNA reads TGTGCCAGCAGTACCAGACGAAGCTTGGGAGAAAAACTGTTTTTT.

The rearrangement joins TRBV19 to TRBJ1-1, with 7 positions matching TRBD1. In germline, CDR1 is LNHDA, CDR2 SQIVND (reference sequence). V dropped 1 base and J dropped 0; count of bases not matched to a gene: 2. This CDR3 is 15 amino acids long. The CDR3 DNA sequence: TGTGCCAGTAGTATAGGGGACAGACTGAACACTGAAGCTTTCTTT. It encodes CASSIGDRLNTEAFF.

The rearrangement links TRBV9 to TRBJ2-1, with 10 bases aligning to TRBD2. The germline gives CDR1 SGDLS, CDR2 YYNGEE. The length of the CDR3 is 16 residues. V dropped 4 bases and J dropped 8; count of bases not matched to a gene: 12. As DNA, the CDR3 is TGTGCCAGCAGCCCAGAGGGTAGCGGGGGGAAGTATGAGCAGTTCTTC. Its translation: CASSPEGSGGKYEQFF. Full variable domain (rest looked up from reference TRBV9 and TRBJ2-1): DSGVTQTPKHLITATGQRVTLRCSPRSGDLSVYWYQQSLDQGLQFLIQYYNGEERAKGNILERFSAQQFPDLHSELNLSSLELGDSALYFCASSPEGSGGKYEQFFGPGTRLTVL.